What follows are 9 T cell receptor beta chains derived from one specimen sequenced in a study of metastatic and nonmetastatic thyroid tumors. TCRdb re-called the PCR reads via MiXCR. The top ten hold around 24% of the sample, which has roughly 58,000 clones, 4% to 4.5% seen once. Each patient came to thyroid surgery without any prior treatment (of any kind). Material: blood. Receptors were obtained from a female donor with papillary thyroid cancer or a benign thyroid nodule (not recorded which). Some clones in this sample may be carry-over from other donors' samples.

This rearrangement joins TRBV6-2 or TRBV6-3 to TRBJ2-1; D is unresolved. V was pared by 2 bases and J by 4 bases, with 12 bases between. Per germline, CDR1 MNHEY and CDR2 SVGEGT. The CDR3 covers 15 residues. The CDR3 nucleotides are TGTGCCAGCAGTTACATGCAGGTCGCTTACAATGAGCAGTTCTTC. This encodes CASSYMQVAYNEQFF.

Notes on this clone: Given a much more abundant clone one base away, this may be a read error. This CDR3 reads CATSIDLFLPSGSAELFF. The DNA of the CDR3 is TGTGCCACCAGCATAGATCTTTTTTTGCCTAGCGGGAGTGCGGAGCTGTTTTTT. The chain is built from TRBV15 and TRBJ2-2; 10 bases match TRBD2. CDR3 length equals 18 residues. Trimming cost V 4 bases and J 10 bases; bases outside gene matches: 18. Germline CDR1 LNHNV, CDR2 YYDKDF (reference sequence). The full variable domain, with the rest looked up from reference TRBV15 and TRBJ2-2, is DAMVIQNPRYQVTQFGKPVTLSCSQTLNHNVMYWYQQKSSQAPKLLFHYYDKDFNNEADTPDNFQSRRPNTSFCFLDIRSPGLGDTAMYLCATSIDLFLPSGSAELFFGEGSRLTVL.

Many counts were recorded for this clone. The junction and the germline gene differ at one end; a read error may be behind it. The chain uses TRBV15 and TRBJ1-2; the match to TRBD1 covers 10 bases. The CDR3 contains 16 residues. CDR1 and CDR2 from the germline V gene are LNHNV and YYDKDF (reference sequence). The CDR3 region has the DNA TGTACCACCAGCAGACAACTAGGACAGGGGGAGAGTGGCTACACCTTC. It translates to CTTSRQLGQGESGYTF.

This clone appeared many times. V and J are TRBV18 and TRBJ2-7, with a weak D call TRBD1 (6 bases). The CDR3 contains 12 residues. The germline CDR1 and CDR2 sequences are KGHSH and LQKENI. V was trimmed by 5 bases and J by 6 bases, leaving 11 bases between them. CDR3 residues: CASSTTGPEQYF. The CDR3 DNA reads as TGTGCCAGCTCAACAACAGGGCCCGAGCAGTACTTC.

The rearrangement links TRBV10-3 to TRBJ1-2, with 8 bases lining up with TRBD1. Germline V CDR1 and CDR2: ENHRY, SYGVKD. This CDR3 is built from 12 residues. V was clipped by 6 bases and J by 8 bases; unmatched bases: 5. CDR3 coding DNA: TGTGCCATCAGGCCGACAGGGGAGGGCTACACCTTC. Translation: CAIRPTGEGYTF.

This clone came up many times. V gene TRBV11-2 combines with J gene TRBJ2-1; D gene unclear. This CDR3 spans 13 amino acids. CDR1 SGHAT and CDR2 FQNNGV come from the germline V gene. Trimming removed 1 base from V and 5 bases from J, with 6 bases in between. In DNA, the CDR3 is TGTGCCAGCAGCTTAGTTGTTAACAATGAGCAGTTCTTC. Amino acid sequence: CASSLVVNNEQFF.

This clone was observed a handful of times. A much bigger clone sits one base away, suggesting this may be a read error. The CDR3 region is CSASGGWVGGTEAFF. The CDR3 DNA is TGCAGTGCTAGCGGGGGTTGGGTCGGAGGCACTGAAGCTTTCTTT. The V and J genes are TRBV20-1 and TRBJ1-1, with D possibly being TRBD1 (5 bases). Germline CDR1 DFQATT, CDR2 SNEGSKA (reference sequence). CDR3 size: 15 residues. Trimming took 3 bases from V and 4 from J, leaving 18 bases between them.

This clone has a count of ten or more. The rearrangement joins TRBV28 to TRBJ2-1; 11 bases line up with TRBD2. Germline-derived CDR1 and CDR2 are MDHEN and SYDVKM. CDR3 length equals 16 residues. J was trimmed by 2 bases and V by 4 bases; bases with no gene match: 4. CDR3 nucleotides: TGTGCCAGCAGTTCATTACTAGCGGGAGCCTACAATGAGCAGTTCTTC. Amino acids: CASSSLLAGAYNEQFF.

This clone was seen repeatedly, ten times or more. This chain connects TRBV6-1 to TRBJ2-7, with D possibly matching TRBD1 (6 bases). The germline CDR1 and CDR2 sequences are MNHNS and SASEGT. The CDR3 sequence is 13 residues long. V dropped 5 bases and J dropped 4 bases, with 12 bases sitting between them. This chain's CDR3 is CASSKTRGYEQYF. The CDR3 DNA is TGTGCCAGCAGTAAGACCAGGGGTTACGAGCAGTACTTC.